These 18 T cell receptor beta chains were all obtained from the same sample, sequenced in a study of shared clonotypes between healthy human individuals (dated by TCRdb to about 2020). Receptor amplification or capture employed the immunoSEQ multiplex PCR assay. The clones in this table, taken by TCRdb from immuneACCESS, are in-frame only. Not every clone is retained; where verified, under half of the shortfall comes from an unresolved V gene, and the cause of the rest is unknown. In this sample the table shows roughly 2.5 million clones, more than 80% of which occur a single time. Of the sample, over 0.12% is held by the ten largest clones. Sequencing used naive CD4+ T cells sorted from blood. This specimen's cell subset or site label, interpreted: CD45RA+ positively selected. The receptor source for this set is a man aged 18 to 30 in good health.

The V gene is TRBV7-2, the J gene TRBJ2-5; TRBD2 is a possible D gene (5 bases). The V end lost 5 bases, the J end lost 1 base, and 14 bases lay between the germline ends. The germline CDR1 and CDR2 sequences are SGHTA and FQGNSA. The CDR3 spans 15 residues. The CDR3 DNA reads as TGTGCCAGCAGCGTAAGAGGGATATTCCAAGAGACCCAGTACTTC. Protein product: CASSVRGIFQETQYF. Together with reference TRBV7-2 and TRBJ2-5, the CDR3 gives the full variable domain: GAGVSQSPSNKVTEKGKDVELRCDPISGHTALYWYRQSLGQGLEFLIYFQGNSAPDKSGLPSDRFSAERTGGSVSTLTIQRTQQEDSAVYLCASSVRGIFQETQYFGPGTRLLVL.

This chain connects TRBV7-2 to TRBJ1-5, with D possibly being TRBD1 (5 bases). V lost 0 bases and J 3 bases, leaving 9 bases between the germline ends. The CDR3 is made up of 15 amino acids. CDR1 is SGHTA and CDR2 is FQGNSA in the germline V gene. CDR3 DNA sequence: TGTGCCAGCAGCTTAGCACCGGGACTCAATCAGCCCCAGCATTTT. Its protein product is CASSLAPGLNQPQHF. The entire variable domain, with the rest obtained from reference TRBV7-2 and TRBJ1-5, is as follows: GAGVSQSPSNKVTEKGKDVELRCDPISGHTALYWYRQSLGQGLEFLIYFQGNSAPDKSGLPSDRFSAERTGGSVSTLTIQRTQQEDSAVYLCASSLAPGLNQPQHFGDGTRLSIL.

The sample holds one count of this clone. The chain carries TRBV10-3 and TRBJ2-7; 8 positions match TRBD2. This CDR3 comprises 15 residues. Germline CDR1 and CDR2: ENHRY and SYGVKD. Germline trimming cut 3 bases from V and 1 base from J; bases unmatched to any gene: 5. The CDR3 DNA follows: TGTGCCATCAGTGAAATATTAGCGGGGTCCTACGAGCAGTACTTC. Translated, it gives CAISEILAGSYEQYF.

V is TRBV5-1 and J is TRBJ1-1; a possible D gene is TRBD1 (5 bases). The CDR3 covers 14 residues. Germline loops: CDR1 SGHRS, CDR2 YFSETQ. V was pared by 0 bases and J by 5 bases, with 11 bases between. This chain's CDR3 is CASSLGRGRTEAFF. DNA of the CDR3: TGCGCCAGCAGCTTGGGGAGGGGAAGGACTGAAGCTTTCTTT.

V usage is TRBV4-1 and J usage is TRBJ2-1; 11 bases map to TRBD1. V shed 1 base and J 4 bases; nucleotides not matched to a gene: 9. CDR1 is MGHRA, CDR2 YSYEKL, per germline. The CDR3 has 18 residues. For the CDR3, the DNA is TGCGCCAGCAGCCAAGTGGATGCCGGGACAGGGGGATACAATGAGCAGTTCTTC. Translated, it gives CASSQVDAGTGGYNEQFF.

The rearrangement uses TRBV7-9 and TRBJ2-1; 12 bases agree with TRBD2. Germline V gene sequence: CDR1 SEHNR, CDR2 FQNEAQ (reference sequence). CDR3 length: 17 residues. Unmatched junction bases numbered 9, after V lost 4 bases and J lost 5 bases. In DNA, the CDR3 is TGTGCCAGCAGCTCGAAACGACTAGCGGGAGCCCACAATGAGCAGTTCTTC. Translated: CASSSKRLAGAHNEQFF.

The V call is TRBV30, the J call TRBJ2-7, with TRBD1 matching over 10 bases. The V gene's germline CDR1 is GTSNPN and CDR2 SVGIG (reference sequence). The CDR3 loop spans 14 amino acids. V gave up 1 base and J gave up 2 bases; unmatched junction bases: 2. CDR3 loop: CAWSGGTGAYEQYF. For the CDR3, the DNA is TGTGCCTGGAGTGGGGGGACAGGGGCCTACGAGCAGTACTTC.

The chain joins TRBV10-3 to TRBJ2-7, with TRBD1 matching over 9 bases. Germline V CDR1 and CDR2: ENHRY, SYGVKD. The J segment lost 4 bases and the V segment lost 6 bases, leaving 7 bases of the junction unmatched. CDR3 length: 14 residues. The CDR3 DNA sequence: TGTGCCATCAGAGGGACAGGGAAAGGGTACGAGCAGTACTTC. It yields the protein CAIRGTGKGYEQYF.

V and J are TRBV5-1 and TRBJ2-7, with TRBD2 identical over 13 bases. V shed 0 bases and J 7 bases; nucleotides not matched to a gene: 7. The CDR3 is 16 residues long. In germline, CDR1 is SGHRS, CDR2 YFSETQ. CDR3 amino acids: CASSLELTSGRGEQYF. The DNA of the CDR3 is TGCGCCAGCAGCTTGGAACTAACTAGCGGGAGGGGAGAGCAGTACTTC.

The rearrangement links TRBV19 to TRBJ1-5; the match to TRBD1 covers 10 bases. With 5 bases clipped from V and 8 bases from J, the junction kept 12 bases outside the gene matches. The length of the CDR3 is 16 residues. CDR1 is LNHDA, CDR2 SQIVND, per germline (reference sequence). The CDR3 DNA is TGTGCCAGTAGTGGGCGGACAGGGGGATTCCTGAAGCCCCAGCATTTT. Encoded protein: CASSGRTGGFLKPQHF.

J is TRBJ2-3 and V is TRBV11-2; no definite D call. The germline gives CDR1 SGHAT, CDR2 FQNNGV. The V end was cut by 2 bases, the J end by 1 base, with 7 bases between. The CDR3 totals 14 residues. The CDR3 is CASSLMPGTDTQYF. The CDR3 nucleotides read TGTGCCAGCAGCTTAATGCCGGGCACAGATACGCAGTATTTT. The full variable domain, with the rest looked up from reference TRBV11-2 and TRBJ2-3, is EAGVAQSPRYKIIEKRQSVAFWCNPISGHATLYWYQQILGQGPKLLIQFQNNGVVDDSQLPKDRFSAERLKGVDSTLKIQPAKLEDSAVYLCASSLMPGTDTQYFGPGTRLTVL.

The V and J genes are TRBV10-3 and TRBJ1-1; TRBD1 might be the D (5 bases). Trimming took 2 bases from V and 3 from J, leaving 7 bases between them. The CDR3 has 13 amino acids. From germline, CDR1 is ENHRY and CDR2 SYGVKD. This CDR3 is CAISEGTYTEAFF. The CDR3 bases are TGTGCCATCAGTGAGGGGACGTACACTGAAGCTTTCTTT.

The chain has TRBV7-3 and TRBJ1-6; D ambiguous. This CDR3 is built from 15 residues. Germline values: CDR1 SGHTA, CDR2 FQGTGA. V lost 5 bases to trimming and J lost 9 bases, with 17 bases between them. CDR3 in DNA: TGTGCCAGCAGCAACCTGACTGGGTCGGGTTCACCCCTCCACTTT. It specifies CASSNLTGSGSPLHF.

The sample holds one count of this clone. The V call is TRBV11-3, the J call TRBJ2-3; 9 nucleotides line up with TRBD2. Germline V lookup: CDR1 SGHNT, CDR2 YENEEA. The junction had 8 bases not matched to a gene; V was cut back by 0 bases and J by 4 bases. This CDR3 contains 17 residues. The CDR3 sequence is CASSLDGSGRSADTQYF. For the CDR3, the DNA is TGTGCCAGCAGCTTAGATGGGAGCGGGAGGTCAGCAGATACGCAGTATTTT.

This rearrangement joins TRBV7-2 to TRBJ2-7; the D is unclear. The CDR3 sequence is 14 residues long. Germline assignment: CDR1 SGHTA and CDR2 FQGNSA. V was clipped by 1 base and J by 7 bases, with 14 bases between them. CDR3 amino acids: CASSLGLLPREQYF. The CDR3 DNA follows: TGTGCCAGCAGCTTAGGGCTCCTCCCGAGGGAGCAGTACTTC.

The chain combines TRBV2 with TRBJ2-7; 10 bases agree with TRBD2. The V and J ends lost 5 bases and 4 bases, in that order; junction bases with no gene match: 8. The germline V gene has CDR1 SNHLY and CDR2 FYNNEI. The CDR3 contains 15 residues. The CDR3 sequence: CASSKLAGGFYEQYF. As DNA, the CDR3 is TGTGCCAGCAGTAAGTTAGCGGGGGGATTTTACGAGCAGTACTTC. Filled out from reference TRBV2 and TRBJ2-7, the complete variable domain reads EPEVTQTPSHQVTQMGQEVILRCVPISNHLYFYWYRQILGQKVEFLVSFYNNEISEKSEIFDDQFSVERPDGSNFTLKIRSTKLEDSAMYFCASSKLAGGFYEQYFGPGTRLTVT.

In this sample, this clone turned up once. CDR3 coding DNA: TGTGCCAGCAGCTTCGAGGGAGTAAGCAATCAGCCCCAGCATTTT. Translated: CASSFEGVSNQPQHF. The chain recombines TRBV5-5 with TRBJ1-5; D remains unclear. CDR1 is SGHKS and CDR2 is YYEKEE in the germline V gene (reference sequence). The V end was cut by 2 bases, the J end by 1 base, with 10 bases between. This CDR3 contains 15 residues.

Notes on this clone: Additional DNA sequences in this sample encode the identical CDR3. This chain's CDR3 is CASSRADSNQPQHF. The CDR3 DNA follows: TGTGCCAGTAGTAGGGCGGATAGCAATCAGCCCCAGCATTTT. The V and J genes are TRBV19 and TRBJ1-5; D ambiguous. The CDR3 has 14 residues. Trimming removed 4 bases from V and 0 bases from J, with 7 bases in between. Germline V CDR1 and CDR2: LNHDA, SQIVND (reference sequence).